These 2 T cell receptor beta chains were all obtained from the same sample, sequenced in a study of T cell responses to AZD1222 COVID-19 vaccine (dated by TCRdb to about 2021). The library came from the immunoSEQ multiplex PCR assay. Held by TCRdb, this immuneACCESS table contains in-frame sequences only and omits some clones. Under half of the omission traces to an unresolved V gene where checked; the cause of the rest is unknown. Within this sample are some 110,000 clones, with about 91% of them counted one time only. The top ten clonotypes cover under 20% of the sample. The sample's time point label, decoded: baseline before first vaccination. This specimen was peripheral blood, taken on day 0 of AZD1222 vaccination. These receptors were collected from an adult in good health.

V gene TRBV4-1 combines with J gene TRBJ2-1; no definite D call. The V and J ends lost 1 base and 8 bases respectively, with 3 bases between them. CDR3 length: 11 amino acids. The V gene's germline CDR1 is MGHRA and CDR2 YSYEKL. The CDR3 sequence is CASSQVDEQFF. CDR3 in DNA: TGCGCCAGCAGCCAAGTGGATGAGCAGTTCTTC.

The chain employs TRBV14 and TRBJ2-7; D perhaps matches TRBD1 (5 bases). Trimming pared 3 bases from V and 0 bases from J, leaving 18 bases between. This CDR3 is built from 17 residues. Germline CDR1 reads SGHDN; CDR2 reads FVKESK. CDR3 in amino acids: CASSQGQDIWDSYEQYF. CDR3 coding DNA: TGTGCCAGCAGCCAGGGGCAGGATATTTGGGACTCCTACGAGCAGTACTTC.